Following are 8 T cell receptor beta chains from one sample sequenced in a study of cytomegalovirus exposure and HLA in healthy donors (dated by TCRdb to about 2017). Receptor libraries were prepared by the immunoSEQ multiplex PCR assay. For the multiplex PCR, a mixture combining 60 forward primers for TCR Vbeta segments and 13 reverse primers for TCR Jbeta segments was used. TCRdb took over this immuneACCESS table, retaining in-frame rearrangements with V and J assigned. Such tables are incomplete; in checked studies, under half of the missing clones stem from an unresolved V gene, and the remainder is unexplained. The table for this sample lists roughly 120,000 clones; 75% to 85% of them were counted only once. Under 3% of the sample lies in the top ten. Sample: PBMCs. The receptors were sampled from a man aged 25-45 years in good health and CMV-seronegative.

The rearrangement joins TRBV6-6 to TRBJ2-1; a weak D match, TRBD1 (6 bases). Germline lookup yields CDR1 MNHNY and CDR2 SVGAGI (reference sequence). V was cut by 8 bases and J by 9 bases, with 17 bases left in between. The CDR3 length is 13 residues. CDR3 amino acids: CASDRDTASEQFF. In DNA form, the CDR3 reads TGTGCCAGCGACCGGGACACCGCGTCTGAGCAGTTCTTC.

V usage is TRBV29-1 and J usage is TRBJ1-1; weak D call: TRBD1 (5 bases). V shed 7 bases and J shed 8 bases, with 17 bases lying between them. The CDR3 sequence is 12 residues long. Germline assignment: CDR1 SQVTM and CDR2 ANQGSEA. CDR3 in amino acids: CSARANQREAFF. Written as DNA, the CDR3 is TGCAGCGCCAGGGCGAACCAGCGAGAAGCTTTCTTT.

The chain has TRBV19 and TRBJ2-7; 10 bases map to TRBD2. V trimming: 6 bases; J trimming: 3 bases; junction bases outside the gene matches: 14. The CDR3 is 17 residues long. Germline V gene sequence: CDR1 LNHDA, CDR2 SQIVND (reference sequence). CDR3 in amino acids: CASSPGRAGGSLYEQYF. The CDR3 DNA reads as TGTGCCAGTAGCCCGGGGAGAGCGGGAGGGAGTCTCTACGAGCAGTACTTC.

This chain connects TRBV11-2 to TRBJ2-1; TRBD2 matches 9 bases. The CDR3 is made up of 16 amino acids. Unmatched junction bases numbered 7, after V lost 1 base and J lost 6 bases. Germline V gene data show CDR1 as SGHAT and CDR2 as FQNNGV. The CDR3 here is CASSLAGTSRSNEQFF. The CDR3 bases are TGTGCCAGCAGCTTAGCCGGGACTAGCAGGAGCAATGAGCAGTTCTTC. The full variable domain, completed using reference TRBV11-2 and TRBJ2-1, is EAGVAQSPRYKIIEKRQSVAFWCNPISGHATLYWYQQILGQGPKLLIQFQNNGVVDDSQLPKDRFSAERLKGVDSTLKIQPAKLEDSAVYLCASSLAGTSRSNEQFFGPGTRLTVL.

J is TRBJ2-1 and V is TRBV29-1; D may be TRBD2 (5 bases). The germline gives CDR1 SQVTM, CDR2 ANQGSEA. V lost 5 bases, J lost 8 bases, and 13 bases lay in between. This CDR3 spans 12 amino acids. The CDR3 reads CSVPAGGDEQFF. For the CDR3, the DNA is TGCAGCGTTCCCGCGGGCGGCGATGAGCAGTTCTTC.

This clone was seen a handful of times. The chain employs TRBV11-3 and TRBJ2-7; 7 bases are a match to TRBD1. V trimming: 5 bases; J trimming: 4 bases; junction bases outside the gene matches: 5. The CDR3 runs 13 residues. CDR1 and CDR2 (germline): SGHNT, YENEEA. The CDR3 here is CASSLGTEYEQYF. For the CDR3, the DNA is TGTGCCAGCAGCCTAGGGACAGAATACGAGCAGTACTTC.

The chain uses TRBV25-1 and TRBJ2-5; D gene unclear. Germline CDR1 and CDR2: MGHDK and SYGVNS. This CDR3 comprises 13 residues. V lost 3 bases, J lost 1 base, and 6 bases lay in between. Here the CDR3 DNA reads TGTGCCAGCAGTGATTCTCTCCAAGAGACCCAGTACTTC. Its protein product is CASSDSLQETQYF.

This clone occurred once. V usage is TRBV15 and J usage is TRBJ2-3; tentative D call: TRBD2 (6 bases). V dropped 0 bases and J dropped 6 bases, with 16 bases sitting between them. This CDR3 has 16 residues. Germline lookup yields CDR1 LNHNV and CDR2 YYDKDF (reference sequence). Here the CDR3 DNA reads TGTGCCACCAGCAGAGATATCACTAGCCTCTCGGATACGCAGTATTTT. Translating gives CATSRDITSLSDTQYF. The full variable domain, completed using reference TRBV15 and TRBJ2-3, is DAMVIQNPRYQVTQFGKPVTLSCSQTLNHNVMYWYQQKSSQAPKLLFHYYDKDFNNEADTPDNFQSRRPNTSFCFLDIRSPGLGDTAMYLCATSRDITSLSDTQYFGPGTRLTVL.